The clone carrying this TCR beta chain was detected ten times or more. Its cognate antigen is unknown. MiXCR was run by TCRdb on the 5' RACE reads, yielding one entry per CDR3 protein. The table records over 150,000 distinct CDR3 sequences, 15% to 20% of them present only once. The data stem from a study of CD8 T cells in ankylosing spondylitis. Study-level findings and limits: Earlier studies detected some motif variants in reactive arthritis synovial fluid and blood. The authors reported significant enrichment of disease-linked clones in matched ankylosing spondylitis synovial fluid. Within peripheral blood, clones linked to disease were CD8+ and relatively rare.

Between the trimmed V and J ends, which lost 8 bases and 0 bases, there was a span of 12 bases. CDR3 length: 14 residues. The rearrangement joins TRBV12-3 or TRBV12-4 to TRBJ2-3; D gene ambiguous. The TCR was taken from a male donor aged 10-30 years with ankylosing spondylitis or in good health (not recorded which). Input material: blood, either unsorted or a sorted T cell fraction (not recorded which). CDR3 sequence: CASALESSTDTQYF. In nucleotides, the CDR3 is TGTGCCAGCGCCCTCGAGTCCAGCACAGATACGCAGTATTTT.